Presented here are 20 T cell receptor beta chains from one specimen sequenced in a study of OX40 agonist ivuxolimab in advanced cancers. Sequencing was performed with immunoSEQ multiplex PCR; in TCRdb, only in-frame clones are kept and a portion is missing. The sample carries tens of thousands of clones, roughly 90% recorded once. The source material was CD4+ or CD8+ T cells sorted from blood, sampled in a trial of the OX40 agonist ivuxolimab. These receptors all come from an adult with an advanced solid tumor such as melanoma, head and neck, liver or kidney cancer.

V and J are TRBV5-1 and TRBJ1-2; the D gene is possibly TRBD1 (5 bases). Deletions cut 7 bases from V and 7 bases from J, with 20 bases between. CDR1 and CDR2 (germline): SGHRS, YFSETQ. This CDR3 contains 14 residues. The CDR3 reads CASHGTAERSGYTF. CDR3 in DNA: TGCGCCAGCCACGGGACGGCTGAGAGGAGTGGCTACACCTTC. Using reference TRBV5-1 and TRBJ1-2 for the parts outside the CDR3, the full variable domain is KAGVTQTPRYLIKTRGQQVTLSCSPISGHRSVSWYQQTPGQGLQFLFEYFSETQRNKGNFPGRFSGRQFSNSRSEMNVSTLELGDSALYLCASHGTAERSGYTFGSGTRLTVV.

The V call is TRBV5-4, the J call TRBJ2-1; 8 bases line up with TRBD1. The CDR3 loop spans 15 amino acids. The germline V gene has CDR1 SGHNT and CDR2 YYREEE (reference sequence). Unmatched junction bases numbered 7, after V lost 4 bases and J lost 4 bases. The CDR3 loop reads CASSPGTGQYNEQFF. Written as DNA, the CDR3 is TGTGCCAGCAGCCCCGGGACAGGTCAATACAATGAGCAGTTCTTC.

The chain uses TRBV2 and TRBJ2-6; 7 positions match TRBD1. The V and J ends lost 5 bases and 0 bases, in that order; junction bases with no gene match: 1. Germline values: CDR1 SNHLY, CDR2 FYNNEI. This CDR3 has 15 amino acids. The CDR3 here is CASSWTGSGANVLTF. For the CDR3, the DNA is TGTGCCAGCAGTTGGACAGGCTCTGGGGCCAACGTCCTGACTTTC.

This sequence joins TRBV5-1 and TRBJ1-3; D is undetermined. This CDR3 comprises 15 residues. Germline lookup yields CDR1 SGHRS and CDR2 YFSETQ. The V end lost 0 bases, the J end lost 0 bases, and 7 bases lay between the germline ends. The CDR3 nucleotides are TGCGCCAGCAGCTTGGTGGGCAACTCTGGAAACACCATATATTTT. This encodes CASSLVGNSGNTIYF.

The CDR3 DNA is TGTGCCAGCAGCCTTACAGGGGCGTACGAGCAGTACTTC. Translating it yields CASSLTGAYEQYF. The rearrangement joins TRBV7-3 to TRBJ2-7, with 7 positions matching TRBD1. Germline values: CDR1 SGHTA, CDR2 FQGTGA. The CDR3 is 13 residues long. The V and J ends lost 5 bases and 4 bases, in that order; junction bases with no gene match: 5. The full variable domain, with the rest looked up from reference TRBV7-3 and TRBJ2-7, is GAGVSQTPSNKVTEKGKYVELRCDPISGHTALYWYRQSLGQGPEFLIYFQGTGAADDSGLPNDRFFAVRPEGSVSTLKIQRTERGDSAVYLCASSLTGAYEQYFGPGTRLTVT.

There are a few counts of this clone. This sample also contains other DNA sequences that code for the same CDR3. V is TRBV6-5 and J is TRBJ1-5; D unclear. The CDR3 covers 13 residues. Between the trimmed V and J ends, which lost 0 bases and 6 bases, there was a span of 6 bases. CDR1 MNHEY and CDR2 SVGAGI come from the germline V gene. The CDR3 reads CASSYSKGQPQHF. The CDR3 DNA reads TGTGCCAGCAGTTACTCGAAAGGTCAGCCCCAGCATTTT.

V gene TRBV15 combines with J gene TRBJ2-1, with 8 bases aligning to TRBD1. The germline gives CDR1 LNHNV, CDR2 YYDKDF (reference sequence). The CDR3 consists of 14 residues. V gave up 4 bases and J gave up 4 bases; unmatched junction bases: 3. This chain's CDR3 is CATSNRGIYNEQFF. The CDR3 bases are TGTGCCACCAGCAACAGGGGGATATACAATGAGCAGTTCTTC.

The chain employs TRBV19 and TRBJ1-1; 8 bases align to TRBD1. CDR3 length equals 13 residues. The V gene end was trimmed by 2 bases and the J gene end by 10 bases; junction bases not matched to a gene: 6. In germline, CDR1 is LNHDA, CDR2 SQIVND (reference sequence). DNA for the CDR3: TGTGCCAGTAGTATACCAGGGACAGGTCGAGCTTTCTTT. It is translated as CASSIPGTGRAFF. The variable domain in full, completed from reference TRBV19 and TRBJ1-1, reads DGGITQSPKYLFRKEGQNVTLSCEQNLNHDAMYWYRQDPGQGLRLIYYSQIVNDFQKGDIAEGYSVSREKKESFPLTVTSAQKNPTAFYLCASSIPGTGRAFFGQGTRLTVV.

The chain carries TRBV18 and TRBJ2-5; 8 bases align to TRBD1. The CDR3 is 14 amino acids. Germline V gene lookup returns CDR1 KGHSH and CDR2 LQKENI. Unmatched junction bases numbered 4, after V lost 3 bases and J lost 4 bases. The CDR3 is CASSPRQGAETQYF. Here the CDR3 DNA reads TGTGCCAGCTCACCCCGCCAGGGGGCAGAGACCCAGTACTTC.

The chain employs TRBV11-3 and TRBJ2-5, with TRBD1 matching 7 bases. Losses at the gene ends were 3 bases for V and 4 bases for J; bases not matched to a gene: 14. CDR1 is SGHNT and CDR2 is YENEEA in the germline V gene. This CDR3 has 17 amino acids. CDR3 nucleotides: TGTGCCAGCAGCTTGGCTTTGACAGGGTGGGAGCGAGAGACCCAGTACTTC. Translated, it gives CASSLALTGWERETQYF. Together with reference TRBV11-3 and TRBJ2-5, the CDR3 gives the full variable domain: EAGVVQSPRYKIIEKKQPVAFWCNPISGHNTLYWYLQNLGQGPELLIRYENEEAVDDSQLPKDRFSAERLKGVDSTLKIQPAELGDSAVYLCASSLALTGWERETQYFGPGTRLLVL.

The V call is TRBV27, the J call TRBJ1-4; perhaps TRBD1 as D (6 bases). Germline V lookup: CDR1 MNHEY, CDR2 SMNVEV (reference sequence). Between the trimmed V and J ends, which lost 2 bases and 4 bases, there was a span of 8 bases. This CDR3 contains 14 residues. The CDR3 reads CASSLGRGNEKLFF. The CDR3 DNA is TGTGCCAGCAGTTTAGGCAGGGGTAATGAAAAACTGTTTTTT.

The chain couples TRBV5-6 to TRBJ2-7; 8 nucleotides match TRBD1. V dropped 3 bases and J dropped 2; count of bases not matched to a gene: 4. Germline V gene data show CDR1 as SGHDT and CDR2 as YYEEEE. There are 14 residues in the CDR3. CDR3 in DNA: TGTGCCAGCAGCTCACAGGGGGAGACCTACGAGCAGTACTTC. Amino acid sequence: CASSSQGETYEQYF. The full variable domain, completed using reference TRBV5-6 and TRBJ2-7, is DAGVTQSPTHLIKTRGQQVTLRCSPKSGHDTVSWYQQALGQGPQFIFQYYEEEERQRGNFPDRFSGHQFPNYSSELNVNALLLGDSALYLCASSSQGETYEQYFGPGTRLTVT.

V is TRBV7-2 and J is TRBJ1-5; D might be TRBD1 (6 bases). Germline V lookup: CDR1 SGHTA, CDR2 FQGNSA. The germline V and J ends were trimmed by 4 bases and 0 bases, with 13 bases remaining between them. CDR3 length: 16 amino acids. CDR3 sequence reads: CASSSTGQISNQPQHF. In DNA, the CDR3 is TGTGCCAGCAGCTCCACAGGACAGATTAGCAATCAGCCCCAGCATTTT.

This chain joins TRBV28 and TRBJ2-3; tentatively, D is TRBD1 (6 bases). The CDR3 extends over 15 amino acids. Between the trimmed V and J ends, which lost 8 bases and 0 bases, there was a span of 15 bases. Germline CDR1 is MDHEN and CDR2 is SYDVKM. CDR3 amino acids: CASFQRDTSTDTQYF. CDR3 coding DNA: TGTGCCAGCTTCCAGAGGGACACAAGCACAGATACGCAGTATTTT.

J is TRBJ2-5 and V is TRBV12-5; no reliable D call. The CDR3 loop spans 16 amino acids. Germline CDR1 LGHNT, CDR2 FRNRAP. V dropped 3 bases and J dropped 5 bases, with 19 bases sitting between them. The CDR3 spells CASGLILGNLVETQYF. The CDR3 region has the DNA TGTGCTAGTGGTTTAATTTTGGGCAACCTCGTTGAGACCCAGTACTTC.

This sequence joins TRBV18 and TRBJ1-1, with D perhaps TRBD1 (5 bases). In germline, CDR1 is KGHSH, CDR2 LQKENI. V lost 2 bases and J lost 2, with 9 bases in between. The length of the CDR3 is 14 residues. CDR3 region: CASSPAGTNTEAFF. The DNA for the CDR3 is TGTGCCAGCTCACCAGCAGGGACTAACACTGAAGCTTTCTTT.

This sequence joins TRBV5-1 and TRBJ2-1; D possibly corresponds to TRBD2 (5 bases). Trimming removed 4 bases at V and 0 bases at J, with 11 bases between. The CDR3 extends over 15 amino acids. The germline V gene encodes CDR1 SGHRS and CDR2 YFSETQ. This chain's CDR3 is CASSLGMNSYNEQFF. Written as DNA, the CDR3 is TGCGCCAGCAGCCTCGGGATGAACTCCTACAATGAGCAGTTCTTC.

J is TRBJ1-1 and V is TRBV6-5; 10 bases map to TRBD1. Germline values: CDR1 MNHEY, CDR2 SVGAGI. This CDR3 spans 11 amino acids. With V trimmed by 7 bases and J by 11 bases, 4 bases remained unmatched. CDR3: CASIGTGEAFF. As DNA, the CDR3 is TGTGCCAGCATTGGGACAGGGGAGGCTTTCTTT.

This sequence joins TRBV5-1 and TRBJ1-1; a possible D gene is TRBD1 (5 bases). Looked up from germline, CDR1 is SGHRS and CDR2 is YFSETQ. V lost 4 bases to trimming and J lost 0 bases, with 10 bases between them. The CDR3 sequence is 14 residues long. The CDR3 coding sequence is TGCGCCAGCAGCCGGGACGGCATGAACACTGAAGCTTTCTTT. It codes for CASSRDGMNTEAFF.

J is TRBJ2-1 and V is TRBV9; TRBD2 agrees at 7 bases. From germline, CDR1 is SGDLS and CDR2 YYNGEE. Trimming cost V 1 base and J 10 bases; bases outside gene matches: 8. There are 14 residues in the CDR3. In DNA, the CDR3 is TGTGCCAGCAGCGTAAGCGGGACCACGACGGAGCAGTTCTTC. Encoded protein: CASSVSGTTTEQFF.